Below are 31 T cell receptor beta chains sequenced from a single sample in a study of blood T cell repertoires in COVID-19. Profiling relied on immunoSEQ multiplex PCR, and the TCRdb table lists in-frame clones only, not all of them. The sample gives more than 300,000 clones, about 90% of which show up once; over 1.5% is in the top ten. Sequencing input: peripheral blood. Source of these receptors: a woman younger than 45 with COVID-19, enrolled during active disease.

The chain joins TRBV7-8 to TRBJ2-7, with D possibly being TRBD1 (6 bases). V lost 3 bases, J lost 6 bases, and 12 bases lay in between. This CDR3 is 13 amino acids long. Germline-derived CDR1 and CDR2 are SGHVS and FQNEAQ. CDR3 residues: CASSLDSRGEQYV. The CDR3 DNA follows: TGTGCCAGCAGCTTGGACAGTCGGGGCGAGCAGTACGTC.

This chain connects TRBV12-3 or TRBV12-4 to TRBJ1-1, with D possibly being TRBD1 (5 bases). The CDR3 has 13 residues. With 8 bases removed from V and 4 bases from J, the gap between germline ends came to 14 bases. In DNA form, the CDR3 reads TGTGCCAGCCGGACCAGGGCAGTCACTGAAGCTTTCTTT. This codes for CASRTRAVTEAFF.

This clone was seen once. The chain is built from TRBV7-3 and TRBJ2-3; perhaps TRBD1 as D (5 bases). V was pared by 5 bases and J by 4 bases, with 10 bases between. Germline V gene lookup returns CDR1 SGHTA and CDR2 FQGTGA. The CDR3 length is 13 residues. The CDR3 spells CASSQAGSDTQYF. CDR3 coding DNA: TGTGCCAGCAGCCAAGCAGGGTCAGATACGCAGTATTTT.

The CDR3 sequence: CASSRGQAYEQYF. CDR3 DNA: TGTGCCAGCAGTAGAGGACAGGCCTACGAGCAGTACTTC. This chain joins TRBV6-6 and TRBJ2-7; TRBD1 aligns across 7 bases. The CDR3 length is 13 residues. Germline loops: CDR1 MNHNY, CDR2 SVGAGI (reference sequence). J was trimmed by 2 bases and V by 5 bases; bases with no gene match: 3.

The V and J genes are TRBV13 and TRBJ1-2, with D possibly being TRBD1 (5 bases). The germline CDR1 and CDR2 sequences are PRHDT and FYEKMQ (reference sequence). The ends were cut back, 5 bases at V and 4 bases at J, with 14 bases in the middle. This CDR3 spans 14 amino acids. The CDR3 DNA reads as TGTGCCAGCAGCCCCCCCGGGGGGACCTATGGCTACACCTTC. Its translation: CASSPPGGTYGYTF.

The chain recombines TRBV3-1 (or the pseudogene TRBV3-2) with TRBJ2-1; 15 bases line up with TRBD2. The V gene end was trimmed by 2 bases and the J gene end by 2 bases; junction bases not matched to a gene: 13. Germline-derived CDR1 and CDR2 are LGHDT and YNNKEL (reference sequence). The CDR3 runs to 21 residues. CDR3 DNA: TGTGCCAGCAGCCAATTCGGAGAGGGGACTAGCGGGGGGCCGACCTACAATGAGCAGTTCTTC. Encoded protein: CASSQFGEGTSGGPTYNEQFF.

The genes are TRBV11-2 and TRBJ2-2; D gene ambiguous. Germline V lookup: CDR1 SGHAT, CDR2 FQNNGV. V was trimmed by 0 bases and J by 5 bases, leaving 7 bases between them. The CDR3 covers 14 residues. CDR3 sequence reads: CASSLDHTTGELFF. The CDR3 DNA is TGTGCCAGCAGCTTAGATCATACTACCGGGGAGCTGTTTTTT.

This clone was detected once. This chain connects TRBV5-1 to TRBJ2-3; weak D call: TRBD2 (7 bases). Trimming shortened V by 0 bases and J by 0 bases, and 11 bases separated the two germline ends. Germline V gene data show CDR1 as SGHRS and CDR2 as YFSETQ. This CDR3 spans 16 amino acids. The CDR3 DNA reads as TGCGCCAGCAGCTTGGATGCGGGGGCCAGCACAGATACGCAGTATTTT. Translating gives CASSLDAGASTDTQYF.

V usage is TRBV5-8 and J usage is TRBJ1-1; the D is unclear. This CDR3 contains 13 residues. The V end was cut by 7 bases, the J end by 4 bases, with 14 bases between. Germline V gene sequence: CDR1 SGHTS, CDR2 YDEGEE. The CDR3 nucleotides are TGTGCCAGCGGGGTCTCTGCGGGCACTGAAGCTTTCTTT. The encoded protein is CASGVSAGTEAFF.

The rearrangement joins TRBV4-1 to TRBJ1-5; D is possibly TRBD1 (6 bases). The CDR3 has 16 amino acids. Trimming took 1 base from V and 7 from J, leaving 17 bases between them. Germline loops: CDR1 MGHRA, CDR2 YSYEKL. CDR3 residues: CASSQVVRGAGQPQHF. For the CDR3, the DNA is TGCGCCAGCAGCCAAGTTGTCAGGGGCGCAGGGCAGCCCCAGCATTTT.

The genes are TRBV7-2 and TRBJ1-2; D not resolved. There are 14 residues in the CDR3. V was cut by 3 bases and J by 1 base, with 9 bases left in between. Germline V gene data show CDR1 as SGHTA and CDR2 as FQGNSA. Here the CDR3 reads CASSLRAVNYGYTF. Here the CDR3 DNA reads TGTGCCAGCAGCTTGAGGGCAGTTAACTATGGCTACACCTTC.

This sequence joins TRBV29-1 and TRBJ1-6; D is perhaps TRBD1 (5 bases). Germline V CDR1 and CDR2: SQVTM, ANQGSEA. The CDR3 loop spans 14 amino acids. V was shortened by 6 bases and J by 7 bases, with 16 bases between the two germline ends. The CDR3 sequence is CSVRTAGGNSPLHF. CDR3 nucleotides: TGCAGCGTGAGGACGGCGGGGGGAAATTCACCCCTCCACTTT.

This chain links TRBV19 with TRBJ1-5; D perhaps matches TRBD1 (5 bases). The V and J ends lost 3 bases and 7 bases respectively, with 10 bases between them. The CDR3 is made up of 13 amino acids. Per the germline V gene, CDR1 is LNHDA and CDR2 is SQIVND (reference sequence). CDR3 loop: CASSMGGQQPQHF. The CDR3 nucleotides are TGTGCCAGTAGTATGGGCGGACAACAGCCCCAGCATTTT.

The gene calls are TRBV19 and TRBJ1-1; unclear D gene. The CDR3 sequence is 15 residues long. CDR1 is LNHDA and CDR2 is SQIVND in the germline V gene (reference sequence). The V end was cut by 5 bases, the J end by 1 base, with 14 bases between. Written as DNA, the CDR3 is TGTGCCAGTAGTCGATCTGACTGGCGGAACACTGAAGCTTTCTTT. Its protein is CASSRSDWRNTEAFF.

The rearrangement joins TRBV6-2 or TRBV6-3 to TRBJ2-5; 11 bases agree with TRBD2. Trimming cost V 0 bases and J 5 bases; bases outside gene matches: 5. Germline assignment: CDR1 MNHEY and CDR2 SVGEGT. This CDR3 contains 16 residues. The DNA of the CDR3 is TGTGCCAGCAGTTACTCGACTAGCGGGATGCGTGAGACCCAGTACTTC. Translation: CASSYSTSGMRETQYF.

This chain connects TRBV3-1 (or the pseudogene TRBV3-2) to TRBJ1-1; a possible D gene is TRBD1 (6 bases). The CDR3 extends over 18 amino acids. The V gene's germline CDR1 is LGHDT and CDR2 YNNKEL (reference sequence). V lost 1 base to trimming and J lost 0 bases, with 18 bases between them. The CDR3 is CASSQGWVGARVNTEAFF. CDR3 DNA sequence: TGTGCCAGCAGCCAAGGATGGGTGGGGGCTCGGGTGAACACTGAAGCTTTCTTT.

This clone was observed a single time. This chain uses TRBV7-9 with TRBJ1-4; 8 nucleotides align to TRBD1. Germline-derived CDR1 and CDR2 are SEHNR and FQNEAQ (reference sequence). Trimming at V came to 3 bases and at J to 4 bases, leaving 4 bases not matched to a gene. CDR3 size: 15 residues. For the CDR3, the DNA is TGTGCCAGCAGCTTCGGACAGGGAAATAATGAAAAACTGTTTTTT. As protein: CASSFGQGNNEKLFF. The full variable domain, with the rest looked up from reference TRBV7-9 and TRBJ1-4, is DTGVSQNPRHKITKRGQNVTFRCDPISEHNRLYWYRQTLGQGPEFLTYFQNEAQLEKSRLLSDRFSAERPKGSFSTLEIQRTEQGDSAMYLCASSFGQGNNEKLFFGSGTQLSVL.

The chain recombines TRBV9 with TRBJ2-5; D may be TRBD1 (5 bases). The CDR3 covers 14 residues. V was pared by 0 bases and J by 3 bases, with 9 bases between. Germline values: CDR1 SGDLS, CDR2 YYNGEE. The CDR3 DNA sequence: TGTGCCAGCAGCGTAGAGGGGTCCGAAGAGACCCAGTACTTC. Translation: CASSVEGSEETQYF.

This clone was observed once. The chain uses TRBV19 and TRBJ1-4; maybe TRBD1 (6 bases). V was trimmed by 1 base and J by 7 bases, leaving 13 bases between them. CDR3 size: 15 residues. In germline, CDR1 is LNHDA, CDR2 SQIVND (reference sequence). The CDR3, as DNA: TGTGCCAGTAGTATAGCGGGCAGGGGTGGTGAAAAACTGTTTTTT. It encodes CASSIAGRGGEKLFF.

The chain has TRBV18 and TRBJ2-7; D is uncertain. Germline V gene sequence: CDR1 KGHSH, CDR2 LQKENI. This CDR3 spans 14 amino acids. Trimming took off 3 bases at V and 0 bases at J, with 9 bases between the two ends. This chain's CDR3 is CASSPVPGSYEQYF. In DNA form, the CDR3 reads TGTGCCAGCTCACCTGTACCCGGCTCCTACGAGCAGTACTTC. The whole variable domain, filled in from reference TRBV18 and TRBJ2-7, reads NAGVMQNPRHLVRRRGQEARLRCSPMKGHSHVYWYRQLPEEGLKFMVYLQKENIIDESGMPKERFSAEFPKEGPSILRIQQVVRGDSAAYFCASSPVPGSYEQYFGPGTRLTVT.

The chain combines TRBV7-2 with TRBJ2-7; a possible D gene is TRBD1 (6 bases). With 3 bases removed from V and 4 bases from J, the gap between germline ends came to 16 bases. The germline CDR1 and CDR2 sequences are SGHTA and FQGNSA. This CDR3 has 15 residues. For the CDR3, the DNA is TGTGCCAGCAGCTTTCGGACAGTTGCTGGGTACGAGCAGTACTTC. This translates into CASSFRTVAGYEQYF. Full variable domain (rest looked up from reference TRBV7-2 and TRBJ2-7): GAGVSQSPSNKVTEKGKDVELRCDPISGHTALYWYRQSLGQGLEFLIYFQGNSAPDKSGLPSDRFSAERTGGSVSTLTIQRTQQEDSAVYLCASSFRTVAGYEQYFGPGTRLTVT.

The chain recombines TRBV28 with TRBJ1-2; 8 bases map to TRBD1. This CDR3 comprises 13 residues. The germline gives CDR1 MDHEN, CDR2 SYDVKM. J was trimmed by 11 bases and V by 6 bases; bases with no gene match: 11. The CDR3 region has the DNA TGTGCCAGCAGACTCAGAGAGGACAGGGTTTACACCTTC. As protein: CASRLREDRVYTF.

This clone is a singleton in its sample. This chain uses TRBV5-5 with TRBJ1-5; weak D call: TRBD1 (5 bases). Trimming removed 4 bases from V and 4 bases from J, with 21 bases in between. The length of the CDR3 is 17 residues. In germline, CDR1 is SGHKS, CDR2 YYEKEE (reference sequence). CDR3 sequence: CASSRNAGLRTNQPQHF. CDR3 sequence (DNA): TGTGCCAGCAGCCGAAACGCCGGGCTCAGGACAAATCAGCCCCAGCATTTT.

The chain uses TRBV5-8 and TRBJ1-4; D perhaps matches TRBD1 (5 bases). CDR3 length: 16 amino acids. Germline lookup yields CDR1 SGHTS and CDR2 YDEGEE. V lost 2 bases, J lost 3 bases, and 14 bases lay in between. The CDR3 protein is CASSFAGGGANEKLFF. The DNA of the CDR3 is TGTGCCAGCAGCTTCGCGGGCGGGGGTGCTAATGAAAAACTGTTTTTT.

The chain uses TRBV29-1 and TRBJ1-4, with D possibly being TRBD1 (5 bases). The V gene's germline CDR1 is SQVTM and CDR2 ANQGSEA. The CDR3 totals 14 residues. The V gene lost 7 bases and the J gene lost 5 bases, with 17 bases spanning the gap. Here the CDR3 DNA reads TGCAGCGCTACTACGGACACATTCAATGAAAAACTGTTTTTT. Its protein product is CSATTDTFNEKLFF.

CDR3 coding DNA: TGTGCCAGCAGCCAAGATTTACTCCCGGGAGACTATGGCTACACCTTC. Its protein is CASSQDLLPGDYGYTF. The rearrangement links TRBV14 to TRBJ1-2, with D hard to call. V lost 0 bases and J lost 3, with 14 bases in between. Per the germline V gene, CDR1 is SGHDN and CDR2 is FVKESK. The CDR3 runs to 16 residues.

The chain has TRBV28 and TRBJ1-6; 7 nucleotides align to TRBD1. The CDR3 consists of 14 residues. The trim removed 4 bases at V and 10 bases at J, leaving 7 bases unmatched. Germline CDR1 reads MDHEN; CDR2 reads SYDVKM. DNA of the CDR3: TGTGCCAGCAGTTCTAGGGGGCTAGAGTCACCCCTCCACTTT. It is translated as CASSSRGLESPLHF. Based on the CDR3 plus reference TRBV28 and TRBJ1-6, the full variable domain is DVKVTQSSRYLVKRTGEKVFLECVQDMDHENMFWYRQDPGLGLRLIYFSYDVKMKEKGDIPEGYSVSREKKERFSLILESASTNQTSMYLCASSSRGLESPLHFGNGTRLTVT.

This chain links TRBV6-4 with TRBJ1-1, with D perhaps matching TRBD1 (5 bases). V was clipped by 3 bases and J by 5 bases, with 13 bases between them. From germline, CDR1 is MRHNA and CDR2 SNTAGT. This CDR3 region has 14 residues. The CDR3 is CASSEYEGRTEAFF. The CDR3 DNA reads as TGTGCCAGCAGTGAGTACGAGGGGAGGACTGAAGCTTTCTTT.

This chain joins TRBV7-9 and TRBJ1-5; 7 bases are a match to TRBD1. CDR3 length: 15 residues. V shed 1 base, J shed 8 bases, and the junction held 8 bases outside the gene matches. The germline CDR1 and CDR2 sequences are SEHNR and FQNEAQ (reference sequence). CDR3 region: CASSLGQGFLEPQHF. The DNA for the CDR3 is TGTGCCAGCAGCTTAGGACAGGGATTCTTGGAGCCCCAGCATTTT.

The V call is TRBV4-1, the J call TRBJ2-5, with 7 nucleotides matching TRBD2. The germline CDR1 and CDR2 sequences are MGHRA and YSYEKL. CDR3 length: 13 residues. After removal of 6 bases from V and 5 bases from J, the junction contained 6 bases not matched to a gene. The CDR3 sequence is CASRRQGGETQYF. CDR3 DNA sequence: TGCGCCAGCAGGCGGCAGGGAGGGGAGACCCAGTACTTC.

The CDR3 coding sequence is TGTGCCAGCACCTTGCGGATGGGCGGGGGGGAAGATACGCAGTATTTT. As protein: CASTLRMGGGEDTQYF. V and J are TRBV7-9 and TRBJ2-3, with TRBD2 matching over 9 bases. The J segment lost 5 bases and the V segment lost 7 bases, leaving 13 bases of the junction unmatched. CDR1 and CDR2 from the germline V gene are SEHNR and FQNEAQ (reference sequence). The length of the CDR3 is 16 residues.